Below, 25 T cell receptor beta chains from the same sample are listed, as sequenced in a study of T cells after yellow fever vaccination. TCRdb independently ran MiXCR on the 5' RACE reads; one entry per CDR3 protein. The sample contains fewer than 350,000 distinct CDR3 sequences, 3.5% to 5% of which appear only once. The sample was PBMCs, taken 15 days after the yellow fever booster vaccination. These receptors were collected from a man in his late teens or twenties who received the YFV17D yellow fever vaccine.

The rearrangement links TRBV6-2 or TRBV6-3 to TRBJ2-3, with D possibly being TRBD1 or TRBD2 (5 bases each). The CDR3 extends over 15 amino acids. CDR1 and CDR2 (germline): MNHEY, SVGEGT. The V end was cut by 6 bases, the J end by 0 bases, with 13 bases between. The CDR3 loop reads CASSPGDASTDTQYF. The DNA of the CDR3 is TGTGCCAGCAGCCCCGGGGACGCCAGCACAGATACGCAGTATTTT.

The chain joins TRBV12-3 or TRBV12-4 to TRBJ1-1; D not resolved. Trimming shortened V by 6 bases and J by 1 base, and 18 bases separated the two germline ends. There are 16 residues in the CDR3. The DNA of the CDR3 is TGTGCCAGCAGCCCCTTCCGATGGACCCGGAACACTGAAGCTTTCTTT. Amino acid sequence: CASSPFRWTRNTEAFF.

This clonotype was seen more than once but under ten times. V is TRBV6-2 or TRBV6-3 and J is TRBJ1-4, with unresolved D. The CDR3 is 12 amino acids. The germline CDR1 and CDR2 sequences are MNHEY and SVGEGT. V dropped 5 bases and J dropped 6 bases, with 7 bases sitting between them. For the CDR3, the DNA is TGTGCCAGCAGTCCAGTAGATGAAAAACTGTTTTTT. Its translation is CASSPVDEKLFF.

The gene calls are TRBV10-3 and TRBJ1-6; D is unclear. The ends were cut back, 4 bases at V and 10 bases at J, with 8 bases in the middle. The CDR3 is made up of 12 amino acids. Germline loops: CDR1 ENHRY, CDR2 SYGVKD. CDR3 sequence reads: CAISGLQSPLHF. In nucleotides, the CDR3 is TGTGCCATCAGTGGCCTACAATCACCCCTCCACTTT.

In its sample, this clonotype was seen many times. This rearrangement joins TRBV20-1 to TRBJ2-3; no clear D. V lost 1 base and J 1 base, leaving 15 bases between the germline ends. Germline CDR1 is DFQATT and CDR2 is SNEGSKA (reference sequence). This CDR3 has 16 amino acids. For the CDR3, the DNA is TGCAGTGCTAGAGCCATCCGAACAAGCGGCACAGATACGCAGTATTTT. Residues: CSARAIRTSGTDTQYF.

This clonotype was seen at least ten times. The chain is built from TRBV5-1 and TRBJ1-2; tentative D call: TRBD1 (6 bases). The CDR3 consists of 14 residues. Per the germline V gene, CDR1 is SGHRS and CDR2 is YFSETQ. V was shortened by 3 bases and J by 4 bases, with 13 bases between the two germline ends. The chain's CDR3 is CASSSRDTFYGYTF. DNA for the CDR3: TGCGCCAGCAGCTCCCGGGACACCTTCTATGGCTACACCTTC.

This clonotype was seen more than once but under ten times. V and J are TRBV29-1 and TRBJ1-5, with D perhaps TRBD1 (6 bases). The CDR3 is made up of 14 amino acids. Trimming pared 5 bases from V and 4 bases from J, leaving 15 bases between. CDR1 is SQVTM and CDR2 is ANQGSEA in the germline V gene. The CDR3 is CSVTLGGGNQPQHF. CDR3 nucleotide sequence: TGCAGCGTTACCCTCGGAGGGGGGAATCAGCCCCAGCATTTT.

Comment on this clonotype: The germline gene is not matched at one end of the junction; a read error may be the cause. This rearrangement joins TRBV9 to TRBJ1-2; D gene unclear. Germline V gene sequence: CDR1 SGDLS, CDR2 YYNGEE. The CDR3 is 12 residues long. CDR3 in amino acids: CASSVGLRVPHF. The CDR3 nucleotides are TGTGCCAGCAGCGTAGGGTTACGTGTTCCCCACTTC.

This chain uses TRBV20-1 with TRBJ1-5; TRBD1 might be the D (5 bases). Germline values: CDR1 DFQATT, CDR2 SNEGSKA (reference sequence). With 6 bases removed from V and 4 bases from J, the gap between germline ends came to 19 bases. This CDR3 has 15 residues. This CDR3 is CSAERVIRGNQPQHF. The CDR3 DNA sequence: TGCAGTGCCGAAAGAGTAATACGGGGGAATCAGCCCCAGCATTTT.

The chain joins TRBV23-1 to TRBJ2-5, with 9 bases lining up with TRBD2. TRBV23-1 is classed as an ORF, of uncertain function. The V and J ends lost 0 bases and 3 bases, in that order; junction bases with no gene match: 2. This CDR3 has 15 amino acids. The CDR3: CASSQSAGGKETQYF. The CDR3 nucleotides are TGCGCCAGCAGTCAATCGGCGGGGGGGAAAGAGACCCAGTACTTC.

In its sample, this clonotype was seen many times. The V call is TRBV7-2, the J call TRBJ2-3; 12 bases line up with TRBD2. The V segment lost 7 bases and the J segment 9 bases; nucleotides outside the gene matches: 11. CDR1 and CDR2 from the germline V gene are SGHTA and FQGNSA. CDR3 size: 15 residues. CDR3 DNA sequence: TGTGCCAGCACCACTTACCTAGCGGGGGGGTTAACGCAGTATTTT. Its protein is CASTTYLAGGLTQYF.

This clonotype was seen repeatedly, ten times or more. The CDR3 DNA is TGCGCCAGCAGCCTTCGGGGGGCCGATACAGATACGCAGTATTTT. This gives the protein CASSLRGADTDTQYF. V usage is TRBV5-1 and J usage is TRBJ2-3, with a weak D call TRBD2 (7 bases). V dropped 4 bases and J dropped 3 bases, with 15 bases sitting between them. This CDR3 comprises 15 residues. In germline, CDR1 is SGHRS, CDR2 YFSETQ.

This clonotype occurred many times. This chain connects TRBV29-1 to TRBJ1-2; no firm D call. The germline CDR1 and CDR2 sequences are SQVTM and ANQGSEA. V dropped 6 bases and J dropped 3 bases, with 17 bases sitting between them. The CDR3 length is 14 residues. CDR3 region: CSVELGVQDYGYTF. The CDR3, as DNA: TGCAGCGTGGAACTAGGAGTGCAAGACTATGGCTACACCTTC.

In this sample, this clonotype turned up a few times. The chain carries TRBV4-1 and TRBJ2-1; 7 bases line up with TRBD2. The CDR3 runs 13 residues. V shed 0 bases and J 14 bases; nucleotides not matched to a gene: 7. Per the germline V gene, CDR1 is MGHRA and CDR2 is YSYEKL. The chain's CDR3 is CASSQDPSGEEFF. The CDR3 region has the DNA TGCGCCAGCAGCCAAGATCCAAGCGGGGAGGAGTTCTTC.

This clonotype appeared many times. V is TRBV2 and J is TRBJ1-2, with D possibly matching TRBD1 (6 bases). V was clipped by 10 bases and J by 3 bases, with 15 bases between them. The germline V gene has CDR1 SNHLY and CDR2 FYNNEI. The CDR3 contains 13 residues. CDR3 in DNA: TGTGCCACCCAAGGTGGGGGCTACTATGGCTACACCTTC. It encodes CATQGGGYYGYTF. The full variable domain, completed using reference TRBV2 and TRBJ1-2, is EPEVTQTPSHQVTQMGQEVILRCVPISNHLYFYWYRQILGQKVEFLVSFYNNEISEKSEIFDDQFSVERPDGSNFTLKIRSTKLEDSAMYFCATQGGGYYGYTFGSGTRLTVV.

The sample holds a few counts of this clonotype. The genes are TRBV4-3 and TRBJ1-2, with 9 positions matching TRBD1. The germline V gene has CDR1 LGHNA and CDR2 YSLEER. CDR3 length: 13 residues. V lost 3 bases, J lost 8 bases, and 4 bases stayed unmatched. In DNA form, the CDR3 reads TGCGCCAGCAGCCAGGGACAGGGTGAAGGCTACACCTTC. Its protein is CASSQGQGEGYTF.

The chain couples TRBV5-1 to TRBJ2-7; TRBD1 aligns across 10 bases. The CDR3 is 16 amino acids. Germline CDR1 reads SGHRS; CDR2 reads YFSETQ. The junction had 4 bases not matched to a gene; V was cut back by 0 bases and J by 1 base. CDR3 sequence reads: CASSLVGDRGSYEQYV. The CDR3 DNA follows: TGCGCCAGCAGCTTGGTCGGGGACAGGGGTTCCTACGAGCAGTACGTC.

The sample holds a few counts of this clonotype. The chain is built from TRBV6-6 and TRBJ2-1, with 10 bases identical to TRBD2. Trimming took 5 bases from V and 6 from J; bases not matched to a gene: 10. Per the germline V gene, CDR1 is MNHNY and CDR2 is SVGAGI (reference sequence). The CDR3 has 16 residues. The CDR3 here is CASSRRQRGGFNEQFF. The CDR3 DNA follows: TGTGCCAGCAGTCGACGCCAGCGGGGGGGTTTCAATGAGCAGTTCTTC.

The chain combines TRBV12-3 or TRBV12-4 with TRBJ2-5; maybe TRBD1 (6 bases). Deletions cut 5 bases from V and 5 bases from J, with 21 bases between. The CDR3 sequence is 16 residues long. The CDR3 here is CASSLLGQLNGETQYF. The CDR3 DNA is TGTGCCAGCAGTCTTTTGGGACAATTGAATGGGGAGACCCAGTACTTC.

This clonotype has only a few counts. CDR3 nucleotides: TGTGCCAGCAGCTTTGGGACCAGGATAGCTAACTATGGCTACACCTTC. Its protein is CASSFGTRIANYGYTF. V usage is TRBV7-2 and J usage is TRBJ1-2, with a tentative D call TRBD1 (5 bases). CDR1 SGHTA and CDR2 FQGNSA come from the germline V gene. Trimming removed 3 bases at V and 0 bases at J, with 14 bases between. The CDR3 is made up of 16 amino acids.

CDR3 residues: CASSWTSGGADTGELFF. CDR3 DNA sequence: TGTGCCAGCAGCTGGACTAGCGGGGGGGCCGACACCGGGGAGCTGTTTTTT. V usage is TRBV7-2 and J usage is TRBJ2-2; 15 bases match TRBD2. CDR1 and CDR2 (germline): SGHTA, FQGNSA. The CDR3 is 17 residues long. V gave up 4 bases and J gave up 3 bases; unmatched junction bases: 3.

This clonotype was detected many times. CDR3 residues: CAWSVRVGAGNPYEQYF. CDR3 nucleotide sequence: TGTGCCTGGAGTGTACGGGTTGGGGCAGGGAACCCCTACGAGCAGTACTTC. The chain uses TRBV30 and TRBJ2-7, with a weak D call TRBD1 (5 bases). Trimming took 0 bases from V and 2 from J, leaving 20 bases between them. The CDR3 consists of 17 residues. Per germline, CDR1 GTSNPN and CDR2 SVGIG (reference sequence).

The chain has TRBV28 and TRBJ2-7, with 8 positions matching TRBD2. Unmatched junction bases numbered 9, after V lost 2 bases and J lost 6 bases. The length of the CDR3 is 15 residues. Per the germline V gene, CDR1 is MDHEN and CDR2 is SYDVKM. The CDR3: CASSLDGTSRIEQYV. CDR3 coding DNA: TGTGCCAGCAGTTTAGACGGGACTAGTCGGATCGAGCAGTACGTC.

J is TRBJ1-6 and V is TRBV27; tentative D call: TRBD1 (6 bases). The CDR3 consists of 15 residues. Per germline, CDR1 MNHEY and CDR2 SMNVEV (reference sequence). Trimming took off 0 bases at V and 10 bases at J, with 13 bases between the two ends. The CDR3 loop is CASSLSWGAGSPLHF. In DNA form, the CDR3 reads TGTGCCAGCAGTTTATCGTGGGGGGCAGGGTCACCCCTCCACTTT.

This clonotype turned up a few times. CDR3 residues: CSARAPGQGIDEQFF. The CDR3 DNA reads as TGCAGTGCTAGAGCCCCGGGACAGGGCATCGATGAGCAGTTCTTC. The chain has TRBV20-1 and TRBJ2-1, with TRBD1 matching over 9 bases. After removal of 1 base from V and 8 bases from J, the junction contained 9 bases not matched to a gene. Germline CDR1 is DFQATT and CDR2 is SNEGSKA (reference sequence). CDR3 length: 15 amino acids.